Below, 18 T cell receptor beta chains from the same sample are listed, as sequenced in a study of blood T cell repertoires in COVID-19. The table came from immunoSEQ multiplex PCR; TCRdb's copy has only in-frame clones and leaves some out. The sample contains 100,000 to 150,000 clones, 85% of which appear only once. What was sequenced was peripheral blood. These receptors all stem from an elderly man with active or convalescent COVID-19.

The chain is built from TRBV29-1 and TRBJ2-7; D gene ambiguous. The germline gives CDR1 SQVTM, CDR2 ANQGSEA. This CDR3 region has 12 residues. V was clipped by 4 bases and J by 6 bases, with 13 bases between them. The CDR3, as DNA: TGCAGCGTTGGTGACACGGTCGGCGAGCAGTACTTC. Translating gives CSVGDTVGEQYF.

A single count supports this clone. The V call is TRBV30, the J call TRBJ2-5; TRBD2 agrees at 8 bases. The CDR3 is 15 amino acids. Germline assignment: CDR1 GTSNPN and CDR2 SVGIG (reference sequence). V lost 3 bases, J lost 5 bases, and 11 bases stayed unmatched. The CDR3 is CAWSETGLASETQYF. The CDR3 DNA sequence: TGTGCCTGGAGCGAAACAGGACTAGCTTCGGAGACCCAGTACTTC.

V and J are TRBV3-1 (or the pseudogene TRBV3-2) and TRBJ2-3, with TRBD2 identical over 8 bases. The germline V gene has CDR1 LGHDT and CDR2 YNNKEL (reference sequence). The CDR3 length is 17 residues. Losses at the gene ends were 1 base for V and 3 bases for J; bases not matched to a gene: 9. CDR3 bases: TGTGCCAGCAGCCAAGCACTCGGCGGGAGGAAGACAGATACGCAGTATTTT. It yields the protein CASSQALGGRKTDTQYF.

The chain is built from TRBV6-5 and TRBJ1-2, with D possibly TRBD1 on 6 matching bases. The CDR3 is 14 residues long. CDR1 and CDR2 (germline): MNHEY, SVGAGI. V was trimmed by 5 bases and J by 0 bases, leaving 10 bases between them. Here the CDR3 DNA reads TGTGCCAGCAGTAGGGGGACCGCTAACTATGGCTACACCTTC. Encoded protein: CASSRGTANYGYTF.

The chain combines TRBV2 with TRBJ2-1; 16 nucleotides align to TRBD2. The CDR3 has 18 amino acids. V lost 6 bases, J lost 0 bases, and 5 bases stayed unmatched. Germline values: CDR1 SNHLY, CDR2 FYNNEI. DNA for the CDR3: TGTGCCAGCAGCAAGGGACTAGCGGGGGGGATCTCCTACAATGAGCAGTTCTTC. Its protein product is CASSKGLAGGISYNEQFF.

The chain combines TRBV30 with TRBJ1-6, with a weak D call TRBD1 (5 bases). Germline CDR1 reads GTSNPN; CDR2 reads SVGIG (reference sequence). The CDR3 runs to 15 residues. V dropped 3 bases and J dropped 2 bases, with 11 bases sitting between them. The CDR3 here is CAWRVKGAYNSPLHF. In DNA, the CDR3 is TGTGCCTGGAGGGTAAAAGGGGCCTATAATTCACCCCTCCACTTT.

This clone was detected only once. The chain links TRBV30 to TRBJ2-1; D uncertain. CDR3 size: 15 residues. V dropped 0 bases and J dropped 0 bases, with 9 bases sitting between them. Germline CDR1 and CDR2: GTSNPN and SVGIG (reference sequence). CDR3 DNA sequence: TGTGCCTGGAGTGTACCAACGGGCTCCTACAATGAGCAGTTCTTC. Translation: CAWSVPTGSYNEQFF.

This chain connects TRBV2 to TRBJ1-2; D ambiguous. V lost 2 bases to trimming and J lost 12 bases, with 10 bases between them. The CDR3 is 11 amino acids. The V gene's germline CDR1 is SNHLY and CDR2 FYNNEI. The CDR3: CASSERVRHTF. The CDR3 nucleotides are TGTGCCAGCAGTGAACGGGTCCGCCACACCTTC.

The V gene is TRBV10-3, the J gene TRBJ2-7, with D perhaps TRBD2 (5 bases). V lost 4 bases and J lost 3, with 10 bases in between. Germline V CDR1 and CDR2: ENHRY, SYGVKD. The length of the CDR3 is 13 residues. The CDR3 DNA reads TGTGCCATCAGTGGAGTTGGGAGCTACGAGCAGTACTTC. This translates into CAISGVGSYEQYF.

V is TRBV29-1 and J is TRBJ1-2; 10 bases agree with TRBD1. This CDR3 is 16 amino acids long. J gave up 7 bases and V 0 bases, and 11 bases lay outside the gene matches. Germline V CDR1 and CDR2: SQVTM, ANQGSEA. The CDR3 protein is CSVEDMRGQGVSGYTF. In DNA form, the CDR3 reads TGCAGCGTTGAAGATATGCGTGGACAGGGGGTTTCTGGCTACACCTTC.

The chain uses TRBV3-1 (or the pseudogene TRBV3-2) and TRBJ1-2; TRBD1 is a possible D gene (5 bases). The CDR3 sequence is 16 residues long. The V end lost 2 bases, the J end lost 7 bases, and 20 bases lay between the germline ends. Germline lookup yields CDR1 LGHDT and CDR2 YNNKEL (reference sequence). The CDR3 DNA reads TGTGCCAGCAGCCAACCTTGGGCCCAGGGATCGCTTGGCTACACCTTC. Amino acids: CASSQPWAQGSLGYTF.

The chain is built from TRBV11-3 and TRBJ2-1, with 10 positions matching TRBD2. V gave up 0 bases and J gave up 10 bases; unmatched junction bases: 6. This CDR3 is 15 amino acids long. Germline V gene sequence: CDR1 SGHNT, CDR2 YENEEA. The CDR3 bases are TGTGCCAGCAGCTTAGATGGGCTAGCGGGGGCCGAGCAGTTCTTC. Translating it yields CASSLDGLAGAEQFF.

This clone has a handful of counts. V gene TRBV10-3 combines with J gene TRBJ2-5, with TRBD1 matching 7 bases. V lost 6 bases to trimming and J lost 1 base; unmatched junction nucleotides: 11. Germline lookup yields CDR1 ENHRY and CDR2 SYGVKD. This CDR3 is 16 amino acids long. The CDR3 bases are TGTGCCATCAGCGAGCGACAGGGCGAAATCCAAGAGACCCAGTACTTC. Its translation: CAISERQGEIQETQYF.

The chain employs TRBV6-1 and TRBJ1-4, with D perhaps matching TRBD1 (5 bases). Trimming took 2 bases from V and 3 from J, leaving 10 bases between them. This CDR3 has 15 amino acids. Germline V gives CDR1 MNHNS, CDR2 SASEGT. CDR3 region: CASSERGGSNEKLFF. CDR3 DNA: TGTGCCAGCAGTGAACGGGGGGGATCTAATGAAAAACTGTTTTTT.

The V call is TRBV19, the J call TRBJ2-1; 11 bases are a match to TRBD1. The CDR3 is 15 residues long. Germline V gives CDR1 LNHDA, CDR2 SQIVND (reference sequence). Trimming cost V 5 bases and J 3 bases; bases outside gene matches: 3. The CDR3 sequence is CASSADRGHYNEQFF. Written as DNA, the CDR3 is TGTGCCAGTAGTGCGGACAGGGGGCACTACAATGAGCAGTTCTTC. The full variable domain, completed using reference TRBV19 and TRBJ2-1, is DGGITQSPKYLFRKEGQNVTLSCEQNLNHDAMYWYRQDPGQGLRLIYYSQIVNDFQKGDIAEGYSVSREKKESFPLTVTSAQKNPTAFYLCASSADRGHYNEQFFGPGTRLTVL.

This clone has just a few counts. The rearrangement uses TRBV5-6 and TRBJ2-1; 11 bases agree with TRBD1. Germline assignment: CDR1 SGHDT and CDR2 YYEEEE. This CDR3 is built from 15 residues. J was trimmed by 5 bases and V by 4 bases; bases with no gene match: 5. The CDR3 region is CASSPGTGGHNEQFF. As DNA, the CDR3 is TGTGCCAGCAGCCCGGGGACAGGGGGGCACAATGAGCAGTTCTTC.

The rearrangement joins TRBV19 to TRBJ2-3; D unresolved. The CDR3 covers 12 residues. V gave up 6 bases and J gave up 4 bases, with 8 bases separating them. Per germline, CDR1 LNHDA and CDR2 SQIVND (reference sequence). CDR3 residues: CASRLPPDTQYF. The CDR3 nucleotides read TGTGCCAGTAGACTCCCGCCAGATACGCAGTATTTT.

The chain combines TRBV3-1 (or the pseudogene TRBV3-2) with TRBJ2-7, with 7 bases matching TRBD1. Germline-derived CDR1 and CDR2 are LGHDT and YNNKEL (reference sequence). This CDR3 region has 18 residues. Trimming cost V 0 bases and J 0 bases; bases outside gene matches: 11. The CDR3 DNA reads TGTGCCAGCAGCCAAGATCCGAGACAGGGAATAACCTCCTACGAGCAGTACTTC. This encodes CASSQDPRQGITSYEQYF.